Shown below are 30 T cell receptor beta chains from a single sample sequenced in a study of vaccination and CD4 T cells after COVID-19 (dated by TCRdb to between 2021 and 2023). These receptors are not linked to any known antigen. The label giving this sample's time point can be read as: late sampling 161 to 241 days after vaccination in a few convalescent patients. The treatment or condition label on this specimen signifies: approximately 9-day PBMC culture with coronavirus spike peptide pools or control peptides (ViraFEST assay). Library preparation was by PCR. Sequencer: Illumina iSeq 100. DNA from cultured CD4+ T cells was subjected to TCR sequencing with the Oncomine TCR Beta short-read assay at the Johns Hopkins FTIC core. The public reads were reanalyzed by TCRdb: fastp trimming at Q25, MiXCR alignment, in-frame beta chains only. Rows are combined by CDR3 protein, so each entry shows the most common genes and DNA. In this sample the table shows some 23,000 distinct CDR3 sequences, less than 35% of which occur a single time. Roughly 7.2% of the sample rests with the top ten.

This material consisted of CD4+ T cells from blood, cultured in vitro, taken about 7 months after SARS-CoV-2 vaccination. Every receptor here comes from a human donor who had recovered from COVID-19.

A few counts support this clonotype. The CDR3, as DNA: TGTGCCAGCAGTTACCGAGACCGTGGGGGGCAGTATTTT. This translates into CASSYRDRGGQYF. The chain uses TRBV6-5 and TRBJ2-3; the D gene could be TRBD1 or TRBD2 (5 bases each). The CDR3 has 13 residues. The V end lost 2 bases, the J end lost 11 bases, and 14 bases lay between the germline ends. CDR1 and CDR2 (germline): MNHEY, SVGAGI.

The chain recombines TRBV25-1 with TRBJ2-7; TRBD2 matches 8 bases. CDR3 length equals 17 residues. With 6 bases clipped from V and 0 bases from J, the junction kept 13 bases outside the gene matches. Per germline, CDR1 MGHDK and CDR2 SYGVNS. The CDR3 sequence: CASSGRGKGISSYEQYF. The CDR3 nucleotides are TGTGCCAGCAGCGGGAGGGGGAAGGGAATCTCCTCCTACGAGCAGTACTTC.

The chain uses TRBV20-1 and TRBJ2-3; 13 nucleotides line up with TRBD2. V shed 3 bases and J 2 bases; nucleotides not matched to a gene: 5. The CDR3 is 16 amino acids. Germline lookup yields CDR1 DFQATT and CDR2 SNEGSKA (reference sequence). CDR3 loop: CSARRLAGGTTDTQYF. CDR3 nucleotides: TGCAGTGCTAGGAGACTAGCGGGAGGAACCACAGATACGCAGTATTTT.

This clonotype was detected once. The chain recombines TRBV6-2 or TRBV6-3 with TRBJ2-7; possible D gene TRBD1, 5 bases. This CDR3 has 18 residues. Looked up from germline, CDR1 is MNHEY and CDR2 is SVGEGT. Trimming took off 3 bases at V and 4 bases at J, with 25 bases between the two ends. The CDR3 protein is CASSYDRSKSGQRYEQYF. CDR3 nucleotide sequence: TGTGCCAGCAGTTATGATCGCTCGAAGTCAGGGCAGCGATACGAGCAGTACTTC.

This sequence joins TRBV7-9 and TRBJ1-1; D possibly corresponds to TRBD1 (6 bases). With 7 bases removed from V and 7 bases from J, the gap between germline ends came to 19 bases. The CDR3 has 14 amino acids. Germline V lookup: CDR1 SEHNR, CDR2 FQNEAQ (reference sequence). This CDR3 is CASNERGSAGEAFF. The CDR3 nucleotides are TGTGCCAGCAACGAAAGGGGGTCGGCGGGTGAAGCTTTCTTT.

This rearrangement joins TRBV7-2 to TRBJ2-2; perhaps TRBD2 as D (6 bases). The V gene lost 3 bases and the J gene lost 3 bases, with 8 bases spanning the gap. The CDR3 runs to 14 residues. CDR1 SGHTA and CDR2 FQGNSA come from the germline V gene. DNA of the CDR3: TGTGCCAGCAGCTTGGAGCGGGACACCGGGGAGCTGTTTTTT. The encoded protein is CASSLERDTGELFF.

The sample holds one count of this clonotype. V usage is TRBV4-2 and J usage is TRBJ2-5, with a possible D match to TRBD2 (5 bases). This CDR3 is built from 16 residues. V was clipped by 1 base and J by 5 bases, with 17 bases between them. Germline V gene data show CDR1 as LGHNA and CDR2 as YNFKEQ. The CDR3 DNA reads as TGTGCCAGCAGCCAAGGGACCGGGGTCGGGTTGGAGACCCAGTACTTC. This translates into CASSQGTGVGLETQYF.

In its sample, this clonotype was seen a few times. The V call is TRBV20-1, the J call TRBJ2-1; D remains unclear. Trimming pared 6 bases from V and 8 bases from J, leaving 11 bases between. Germline loops: CDR1 DFQATT, CDR2 SNEGSKA (reference sequence). The CDR3 has 11 residues. In DNA, the CDR3 is TGCAGTGCCACCCCTTCGGATGAGCAGTTCTTC. Residues: CSATPSDEQFF.

This clonotype was detected a few times. The rearrangement uses TRBV7-9 and TRBJ2-7; no clear D. CDR3 size: 13 residues. Germline loops: CDR1 SEHNR, CDR2 FQNEAQ (reference sequence). V lost 2 bases and J 6 bases, leaving 11 bases between the germline ends. CDR3 bases: TGTGCCAGCAGCTTAAACGTCGTGGGCGAGCAGTACTTC. It translates to CASSLNVVGEQYF.

V gene TRBV20-1 combines with J gene TRBJ2-2, with 10 nucleotides matching TRBD2. Trimming at V came to 2 bases and at J to 3 bases, leaving 0 bases not matched to a gene. This CDR3 comprises 14 residues. CDR1 DFQATT and CDR2 SNEGSKA come from the germline V gene (reference sequence). The CDR3 loop is CSARLAGDTGELFF. DNA for the CDR3: TGCAGTGCTAGACTAGCGGGAGACACCGGGGAGCTGTTTTTT.

By sample fraction, this clonotype is medium-sized. The V gene is TRBV6-1, the J gene TRBJ1-5; D gene uncertain. This CDR3 region has 14 residues. V lost 6 bases to trimming and J lost 4 bases, with 13 bases between them. Germline CDR1 reads MNHNS; CDR2 reads SASEGT. The CDR3 region is CASSFMTANQPQHF. The CDR3 coding sequence is TGTGCCAGCAGCTTCATGACGGCAAATCAGCCCCAGCATTTT.

This clonotype has a handful of counts. V gene TRBV6-2 or TRBV6-3 combines with J gene TRBJ1-2, with 7 bases identical to TRBD1. CDR1 and CDR2 (germline): MNHEY, SVGEGT. V shed 6 bases, J shed 2 bases, and the junction held 3 bases outside the gene matches. This CDR3 comprises 13 residues. The CDR3 protein is CASRGTANYGYTF. The CDR3 DNA reads TGTGCCAGCAGGGGGACAGCAAACTATGGCTACACCTTC.

The V call is TRBV20-1, the J call TRBJ2-1; tentative D call: TRBD2 (6 bases). The CDR3 is 15 residues long. V was trimmed by 7 bases and J by 4 bases, leaving 20 bases between them. Germline V gene data show CDR1 as DFQATT and CDR2 as SNEGSKA (reference sequence). CDR3 DNA sequence: TGCAGTGTAATGTCGGGACTCGAGGGGTACAATGAGCAGTTCTTC. This gives the protein CSVMSGLEGYNEQFF.

V is TRBV5-1 and J is TRBJ1-1; D call uncertain. V was trimmed by 7 bases and J by 1 base, leaving 14 bases between them. Germline loops: CDR1 SGHRS, CDR2 YFSETQ. This CDR3 spans 14 amino acids. CDR3 DNA: TGCGCCAGCCGCTACGGTCGAGGGAACACTGAAGCTTTCTTT. It is translated as CASRYGRGNTEAFF.

In its sample, this clonotype was seen a few times. This chain joins TRBV7-9 and TRBJ1-5, with no clear D. The CDR3 sequence is 14 residues long. Trimming removed 1 base from V and 0 bases from J, with 4 bases in between. Per the germline V gene, CDR1 is SEHNR and CDR2 is FQNEAQ (reference sequence). As DNA, the CDR3 is TGTGCCAGCAGCTTAGGGATTAGCAATCAGCCCCAGCATTTT. Encoded protein: CASSLGISNQPQHF.

V is TRBV20-1 and J is TRBJ2-1; 15 nucleotides match TRBD2. The V gene end was trimmed by 4 bases and the J gene end by 9 bases; junction bases not matched to a gene: 4. The CDR3 runs to 14 residues. Germline CDR1 reads DFQATT; CDR2 reads SNEGSKA (reference sequence). DNA for the CDR3: TGCAGTGCTATTGGACTAGCGGGAGGGGCTGAGCAGTTCTTC. Its translation is CSAIGLAGGAEQFF.

This clonotype turned up a few times. CDR3 sequence reads: CASSQGRTSGLEQYF. CDR3 DNA: TGTGCCAGTAGTCAAGGGCGGACTAGCGGCCTCGAGCAGTACTTC. J is TRBJ2-7 and V is TRBV19; TRBD2 agrees at 10 bases. This CDR3 is 15 amino acids long. V was pared by 5 bases and J by 6 bases, with 10 bases of the junction left unmatched. Germline lookup yields CDR1 LNHDA and CDR2 SQIVND (reference sequence).

This chain joins TRBV11-2 and TRBJ2-6; D gene uncertain. Per germline, CDR1 SGHAT and CDR2 FQNNGV. The CDR3 loop spans 13 amino acids. V dropped 5 bases and J dropped 7 bases, with 9 bases sitting between them. The CDR3 reads CASSPGDANVLTF. In DNA, the CDR3 is TGTGCCAGCAGCCCCGGCGACGCCAACGTCCTGACTTTC.

The chain combines TRBV6-1 with TRBJ2-7; 8 positions agree with TRBD2. Germline-derived CDR1 and CDR2 are MNHNS and SASEGT. V shed 5 bases, J shed 6 bases, and the junction held 9 bases outside the gene matches. The CDR3 length is 14 residues. DNA for the CDR3: TGTGCCAGCAGTACAGATACACGGGGGGGCGAGCAGTACTTC. Translated: CASSTDTRGGEQYF.

This clonotype has more than one count but fewer than ten. The J gene is TRBJ2-2, the V gene TRBV7-2, with 7 bases fitting TRBD1. V dropped 5 bases and J dropped 5; count of bases not matched to a gene: 11. This CDR3 contains 16 residues. Germline-derived CDR1 and CDR2 are SGHTA and FQGNSA. CDR3 protein: CASSKRQGSYTGELFF. The DNA for the CDR3 is TGTGCCAGCAGCAAACGACAGGGTTCGTATACCGGGGAGCTGTTTTTT.

This clonotype was seen ten or more times. J is TRBJ2-1 and V is TRBV20-1; 7 bases fit TRBD2. The CDR3 sequence is 14 residues long. Per the germline V gene, CDR1 is DFQATT and CDR2 is SNEGSKA (reference sequence). J gave up 7 bases and V 6 bases, and 12 bases lay outside the gene matches. The CDR3 region is CSAPRGSGKNEQFF. Written as DNA, the CDR3 is TGCAGTGCACCTCGGGGGAGCGGGAAGAATGAGCAGTTCTTC.

J is TRBJ2-7 and V is TRBV19; 8 bases map to TRBD2. Germline V CDR1 and CDR2: LNHDA, SQIVND (reference sequence). V trimming: 6 bases; J trimming: 1 base; junction bases outside the gene matches: 8. CDR3 size: 15 residues. The CDR3 nucleotides are TGTGCCAGTAGAGCATTAGCGGGATCATCCTACGAGCAGTACTTC. Protein sequence: CASRALAGSSYEQYF.

The chain is built from TRBV20-1 and TRBJ1-6; 7 nucleotides align to TRBD1. CDR1 is DFQATT and CDR2 is SNEGSKA in the germline V gene (reference sequence). The trim removed 6 bases at V and 8 bases at J, leaving 10 bases unmatched. The CDR3 has 14 residues. CDR3 nucleotide sequence: TGCAGTGCCCAGGGACAGAGAATGGATTCACCCCTCCACTTT. The encoded protein is CSAQGQRMDSPLHF.

The J gene is TRBJ2-3, the V gene TRBV7-9, with D tentatively TRBD2 (6 bases). This CDR3 is 11 amino acids long. CDR1 and CDR2 (germline): SEHNR, FQNEAQ (reference sequence). Trimming left V 4 bases short and J 14 bases short, with 13 bases between. This chain's CDR3 is CASSYTGDRYF. In DNA form, the CDR3 reads TGTGCCAGCAGCTATACGGGAGACCGGTATTTT.

The chain recombines TRBV2 with TRBJ1-5; tentatively, D is TRBD1 (5 bases). Germline CDR1 and CDR2: SNHLY and FYNNEI. The CDR3 contains 14 residues. V shed 7 bases and J shed 2 bases, with 12 bases lying between them. As DNA, the CDR3 is TGTGCCAGCAAGGAGGGGAATGGCAATCAGCCCCAGCATTTT. As protein: CASKEGNGNQPQHF.

The chain has TRBV7-2 and TRBJ2-7, with a weak D call TRBD2 (6 bases). Germline-derived CDR1 and CDR2 are SGHTA and FQGNSA. The CDR3 extends over 15 amino acids. V lost 4 bases to trimming and J lost 0 bases, with 13 bases between them. The CDR3 reads CASSSSGLSSYEQYF. The CDR3 DNA is TGTGCCAGCAGCTCAAGCGGGTTGAGCTCCTACGAGCAGTACTTC.

The genes are TRBV20-1 and TRBJ2-1, with TRBD2 matching 8 bases. Trimming removed 6 bases from V and 8 bases from J; junction bases left unmatched: 18. CDR1 and CDR2 (germline): DFQATT, SNEGSKA (reference sequence). The CDR3 extends over 16 amino acids. CDR3 sequence: CSASTRAGALWDEQFF. CDR3 nucleotides: TGCAGTGCCTCCACCCGAGCGGGAGCGCTGTGGGATGAGCAGTTCTTC.

The CDR3 here is CAISVGSGRGNEQFF. The CDR3 DNA reads TGTGCCATCAGTGTTGGTTCGGGTCGCGGCAATGAGCAGTTCTTC. The chain links TRBV10-3 to TRBJ2-1; D gene ambiguous. The germline V gene encodes CDR1 ENHRY and CDR2 SYGVKD. The V gene lost 4 bases and the J gene lost 6 bases, with 16 bases spanning the gap. The CDR3 totals 15 residues.

The chain employs TRBV6-1 and TRBJ2-2; D is perhaps TRBD2 (5 bases). Germline values: CDR1 MNHNS, CDR2 SASEGT. CDR3 size: 13 residues. V shed 10 bases and J shed 3 bases, with 12 bases lying between them. CDR3 in amino acids: CATLWEYTGELFF. CDR3 DNA sequence: TGTGCCACGCTGTGGGAGTACACCGGGGAGCTGTTTTTT.

This clonotype was found a few times. The chain joins TRBV6-5 to TRBJ1-2; possibly TRBD1 for D (5 bases). V lost 0 bases, J lost 6 bases, and 11 bases lay in between. The CDR3 runs to 14 residues. Per germline, CDR1 MNHEY and CDR2 SVGAGI. This CDR3 reads CASSYSIEGNGYTF. In nucleotides, the CDR3 is TGTGCCAGCAGTTACTCGATCGAGGGGAATGGCTACACCTTC.